These 14 T cell receptor beta chains were sequenced from one sample in a study of shared clonotypes between healthy human individuals. The protocol was immunoSEQ multiplex PCR, while the TCRdb copy is restricted to in-frame clones and leaves out a portion. The sample lists about a million clones, about 74% occurring once. The specimen was memory CD4+ T cells sorted from blood. Indicated subset: CD45RA-negative fraction. Receptors were obtained from a man aged 18 to 35 in good health.

The J gene is TRBJ2-7, the V gene TRBV14, with 7 bases matching TRBD2. The trim removed 7 bases at V and 5 bases at J, leaving 14 bases unmatched. Germline V gives CDR1 SGHDN, CDR2 FVKESK. The CDR3 sequence is 15 residues long. CDR3 nucleotides: TGTGCCAGCACCACTGGACTAGAAGTGTCCCACGAGCAGTACTTC. Translating it yields CASTTGLEVSHEQYF.

The chain employs TRBV5-6 and TRBJ2-6; D ambiguous. Germline values: CDR1 SGHDT, CDR2 YYEEEE. The V and J ends lost 4 bases and 1 base respectively, with 9 bases between them. CDR3 size: 15 residues. The CDR3 region is CASSPPRSGANVLTF. The DNA for the CDR3 is TGTGCCAGCAGCCCCCCGAGGTCTGGGGCCAACGTCCTGACTTTC.

The chain links TRBV5-1 to TRBJ2-7; the D gene is possibly TRBD1 (6 bases). This CDR3 region has 13 residues. Germline V gene lookup returns CDR1 SGHRS and CDR2 YFSETQ. V gave up 6 bases and J gave up 5 bases, with 15 bases separating them. CDR3 coding DNA: TGCGCCAGCAAAAGCTATCAGGGGCACGAGCAGTACTTC. It yields the protein CASKSYQGHEQYF.

The chain uses TRBV6-4 and TRBJ2-7; 10 nucleotides align to TRBD2. V lost 10 bases and J lost 0; bases outside the gene matches: 6. CDR1 and CDR2 (germline): MRHNA, SNTAGT. The CDR3 has 14 amino acids. The CDR3 DNA sequence: TGTGCCACCGAGGCTAGCGGGGGCTCCTACGAGCAGTACTTC. It specifies CATEASGGSYEQYF.

This clone was found a few times. V is TRBV9 and J is TRBJ2-3; no firm D call. V was trimmed by 4 bases and J by 7 bases, leaving 16 bases between them. Germline V gene data show CDR1 as SGDLS and CDR2 as YYNGEE. This CDR3 spans 14 amino acids. CDR3 nucleotide sequence: TGTGCCAGCAGCTTCCTCCCGGAGTCTAATACGCAGTATTTT. This translates into CASSFLPESNTQYF.

The rearrangement links TRBV5-1 to TRBJ2-5, with D possibly TRBD1 on 5 matching bases. This CDR3 contains 15 residues. The germline V gene has CDR1 SGHRS and CDR2 YFSETQ. The V and J ends lost 1 base and 2 bases respectively, with 12 bases between them. CDR3 DNA sequence: TGCGCCAGCAGCTTGAATGTAGGGGATCAAGAGACCCAGTACTTC. Translation gives CASSLNVGDQETQYF.

This clone was observed a few times. This sequence joins TRBV15 and TRBJ2-3; D is unresolved. V was clipped by 1 base and J by 2 bases, with 10 bases between them. The CDR3 contains 15 residues. The germline CDR1 and CDR2 sequences are LNHNV and YYDKDF (reference sequence). The CDR3 sequence is CATSRGETYTDTQYF. CDR3 DNA sequence: TGTGCCACCAGCAGAGGGGAAACCTACACAGATACGCAGTATTTT.

The V and J genes are TRBV11-3 and TRBJ2-7, with 11 bases that match TRBD2. The CDR3 covers 16 residues. Unmatched junction bases numbered 11, after V lost 4 bases and J lost 6 bases. Germline V gene data show CDR1 as SGHNT and CDR2 as YENEEA. CDR3: CASSSTSGRGAGEQYF. In DNA, the CDR3 is TGTGCCAGCAGCTCAACTAGCGGGAGAGGTGCGGGCGAGCAGTACTTC.

This clone was observed a single time. The rearrangement joins TRBV4-1 to TRBJ1-1, with D tentatively TRBD1 (6 bases). Germline-derived CDR1 and CDR2 are MGHRA and YSYEKL. The CDR3 runs to 16 residues. Trimming took 1 base from V and 2 from J, leaving 14 bases between them. The CDR3 sequence: CASSQALGGLNTEAFF. The CDR3, as DNA: TGCGCCAGCAGCCAAGCACTCGGGGGGCTAAACACTGAAGCTTTCTTT.

The CDR3 sequence: CASSSVREYSNQPQHF. CDR3 bases: TGTGCCAGCAGCTCGGTCAGGGAATATAGCAATCAGCCCCAGCATTTT. V gene TRBV5-4 combines with J gene TRBJ1-5; D possibly corresponds to TRBD1 (5 bases). The length of the CDR3 is 16 residues. V lost 3 bases and J lost 0, with 13 bases in between. Germline-derived CDR1 and CDR2 are SGHNT and YYREEE (reference sequence).

Turning to this clone: Other DNA sequences in this sample translate to the same CDR3. This chain links TRBV5-4 with TRBJ2-5, with D hard to call. CDR3 size: 12 residues. The V end lost 0 bases, the J end lost 5 bases, and 5 bases lay between the germline ends. Germline CDR1 is SGHNT and CDR2 is YYREEE (reference sequence). The CDR3 DNA reads as TGTGCCAGCAGCTTGGGGCTGGAGACCCAGTACTTC. This sequence encodes CASSLGLETQYF.

Turning to this clone: Other nucleotide sequences from this sample produce the same CDR3. V and J are TRBV6-5 and TRBJ1-2; a weak D match, TRBD1 (5 bases). Trimming took 2 bases from V and 8 from J, leaving 9 bases between them. This CDR3 has 12 residues. Germline V CDR1 and CDR2: MNHEY, SVGAGI. CDR3 residues: CASSYGGGGYTF. CDR3 bases: TGTGCCAGCAGTTACGGGGGGGGAGGCTACACCTTC.

This rearrangement joins TRBV18 to TRBJ1-1; D is undetermined. V was trimmed by 3 bases and J by 5 bases, leaving 13 bases between them. The CDR3 is 14 amino acids. Germline CDR1 is KGHSH and CDR2 is LQKENI. The CDR3 bases are TGTGCCAGCTCACCGCCTTCAGGTAGGACTGAAGCTTTCTTT. Translated, it gives CASSPPSGRTEAFF.

The V and J genes are TRBV5-1 and TRBJ2-1, with 10 bases matching TRBD2. CDR3 length equals 19 residues. Per the germline V gene, CDR1 is SGHRS and CDR2 is YFSETQ. After removal of 4 bases from V and 9 bases from J, the junction contained 22 bases not matched to a gene. This chain's CDR3 is CASSRNNLLAGGRPVEQFF. The DNA of the CDR3 is TGCGCCAGCAGCCGAAACAACCTATTAGCGGGGGGACGACCGGTTGAGCAGTTCTTC.